This T cell receptor beta chain was recorded in a study of cytomegalovirus exposure and HLA in healthy donors (dated by TCRdb to 2015 to 2018). For the wider study: In an earlier analysis of some 610 of the donors, 276 Gb of sequence data and 90 million to 120 million unique TCR beta sequences from about 190 million T cells were reported. An early release that covered about 640 HLA-typed donors contained approximately 320 gigabases of sequencing data and some 87 million unique TCR sequences. The genetic ancestry cluster associated with self-reported Caucasian donors included over 65% of the roughly 390 genotyped donors. The study aimed to test whether cataloging public T cell receptors could reveal signatures of past pathogen exposure. Using immunosequencing, the study profiled T cell repertoires from around 680 subjects and related those repertoires to cytomegalovirus serostatus. Along with the roughly 710-subject first cohort, a separate validation cohort of 120 different subjects was used. The study combined high-throughput TCR immunosequencing, statistical association of individual TCRs with disease status, and machine learning to predict cytomegalovirus infection status. To study patterns of TCR occurrence, a later analysis re-analyzed previously published TCR beta repertoires from 666 donors and added high-resolution HLA genotyping. In the later analysis, no new phenotypic data were used to find candidate immune exposures; instead, reliance was placed on TCR beta sequences and their occurrence across donors. To decide whether each TCR beta V gene segment behaved as functional or pseudogenic, an earlier analysis of fewer than 750 of the donors relied on high-throughput TCR beta sequencing. Donor age, sex, ethnicity and CMV serostatus were collected together with the repertoire data. A later genetic analysis took genome-wide SNP genotypes for about three fifths of the roughly 700 donors and used that subset as a discovery cohort. Every repertoire in the discovery cohort had been generated on one and the same sequencing platform. HLA typing included class I and class II loci at four-digit resolution. The number of typed donors differed by locus: about 620-640 for A, B, C, DRB1 and DQB1; approximately 520 for DQA1; some 610 for DPA1; and 400 to 480 for DPB1. Roughly 5 DR-DQ haplotypes were handled as single units for association and clustering, since linkage in the cohort was strong. Among a few hundred genotyped donors of the cohort, an average of 235,054 unique TCR beta nucleotide sequences were sequenced per donor, approximately 20% of them non-productive. The full study reports these points: The only immune exposure information available for the cohort was CMV serostatus. Compared with the roughly 670-donor mean, donors in an Asian-associated ancestry cluster had fewer N-insertions in productive TCRs, according to a later genetic analysis. Roughly uniform sequencing depth across donors was assumed in presence/absence analyses, although this assumption may not hold. A cluster of highly shared sequence variants was judged likely to be a technical artifact of the sequencing pipeline. Some IMGT-functional V segments, including TRBV6-2 and TRBV6-3, could not be distinguished by the 87-base-pair reads and were therefore excluded. The study listed 164 TCR beta chains as associated with cytomegalovirus. This cohort had only TCR beta chains sequenced, and the lack of alpha or paired-chain data limited which features could be detected. Because HLA typing was unavailable for some donors at each locus, only the typed subset was used in association tests. In a later analysis, TCR association rates were found to vary across HLA loci, with the most associated TCRs seen for DRB1 alleles and the fewest for HLA-C alleles. A later analysis found that HLA-associated TCR beta chains were more clonally expanded and had lower generation probabilities than equally common non-associated chains. The earlier analysis of some 560 of the donors excluded 15 to 20 rarely observed V segments, including chromosome 9 orphons, because counts were too low. Correlated functional status among segregating V segments might be attributable to linkage disequilibrium, but an unknown experimental factor could not be ruled out. In a later analysis, several top co-occurrence clusters were reported to appear linked to parvovirus B19, influenza, CMV and Epstein-Barr virus. A further reported finding was that TCR beta sequences accurately predicted the HLA-A and HLA-B alleles for most subjects in the first cohort. In both the original and validation cohorts, the classifier was reported to diagnose cytomegalovirus status with high specificity and sensitivity. Broadly in line with IMGT annotations, most TCR beta V segments showed up in productive rearrangements about 87% or about 30% of the time in an earlier analysis of 450 to 600 of the donors. Specific HLA alleles were associated with some 15,000 TCR beta sequences at a false discovery rate of 0.05 in a later analysis. When HLA alleles, especially DR and DQ, strongly co-occurred, attributing TCR associations to individual alleles was difficult. In vitro tests confirmed that a few of the cytomegalovirus-associated TCR beta chains recognize cytomegalovirus antigens. According to the authors, the approach could potentially be generalized to other disease states and immunological phenotypes. Most TCR sequences were seen in very few donors, while some public TCRs were found in many individuals. A later analysis found that most CMV-associated TCR beta chains appeared HLA-restricted, with HLA associations seemingly driven largely by CMV exposure. An association between a missense DCLRE1C variant and V-gene and J-gene trimming of TCR beta chains was found in a later genetic analysis and replicated in an independent cohort.

Preparation of the library involved the immunoSEQ multiplex PCR assay. A mixture of 60 forward primers for TCR Vbeta segments and 13 reverse primers for TCR Jbeta segments was used in the multiplex PCR. The CDR3 region of rearranged TCR beta genes was amplified from genomic DNA by a multiplex PCR assay. The amplified TCR beta libraries were sequenced on the Illumina HiSeq System as 87-base-pair reads. The paper's processing steps were these. Across the 700 or so repertoires, a later analysis counted 60 million to 90 million unique TCR beta chains, roughly 11 million of which were shared by at least two donors. Raw reads were error-corrected and collapsed into unique sequences with a nearest-neighbor algorithm that merged closely related sequences to remove PCR and sequencing errors. Alignment of CDR3 sequences to IMGT reference sequences was used to assign V, D and J gene segments. For a sequence to be retained, a match of at least six nucleotides to both a V gene segment and a J gene segment was required. A rearrangement counted as productive if the CDR3 had no stop codons and remained in frame with V and J, and every other rearrangement counted as non-productive. Following IMGT convention, CDR3 was defined as the stretch from the second conserved V-encoded cysteine to the conserved J-encoded phenylalanine. The earlier analysis of some 580 of the donors excluded any sequence lacking an unambiguous match to a single V gene segment. In an earlier analysis of 587 of the donors, a V segment was called functional when productive rearrangements were above 56.7%, and segregating when the standard deviation between donors exceeded 5%. A statistical classification framework was built for diagnosing cytomegalovirus status from the catalog of TCR beta chain sequences. In a later analysis, V and J genes were assigned by comparing TCR nucleotide sequences against IMGT/GENE-DB human TR gene sequences. Using the TCRdist pipeline, a later analysis assigned CDR3 sequences along with most-parsimonious VDJ recombination scenarios. In a later analysis, every TCR beta chain was defined by the combination of its CDR3 amino acid sequence and its V-gene family, and reads without a unique V-gene family were dropped. In a later analysis, nearly 600 highly shared, low-generation-probability nucleotide sequences were removed to address suspected cross-contamination and a sequencing artifact. In a later analysis, a clonal expansion index for each public chain was calculated from normalized within-repertoire ranks of inferred template counts. A later analysis computed generation probabilities with a VDJ recombination model fitted to out-of-frame rearrangements, and checked the results against IGoR. Hypergeometric tests were used in a later analysis to score TCR-TCR, TCR-HLA and TCR-CMV co-occurrence, with a repertoire-size bias correction applied to the TCR pairs. To estimate false discovery rates, a later analysis permuted the HLA or CMV assignments 20 times. In a later analysis, co-occurring TCRs were grouped using DBSCAN, and TCRdist sequence similarity was added for clustering within HLA-allele-positive subsets. Repertoires with fewer than 30,000 or more than 120,000 public chains were left out of co-occurrence clustering, as were about 5 repertoires with anomalous nucleotide sharing. This is the immuneACCESS table as TCRdb keeps it, with only in-frame sequences that have V and J called. A part of the clones is gone; compared with another copy, unresolved V genes explain less than half, and the rest is unexplained. V and J calls and clone size are as listed in that table; D and trimming were resolved from the DNA. The sample records 150,000 to 200,000 clones, 65% to 90% of which are singletons. About 2.5% of the sample goes to the ten largest clones.

The cohort was made up of about 670 healthy bone marrow donors. At the time of sampling, every cohort member was nominally healthy, though immune exposures that went unrecorded were likely present. The donor was CMV seronegative and belonged to the group of around 350 seronegative cohort members. Each donor provided a peripheral blood sample, and peripheral blood mononuclear cells were used for TCR beta sequencing. The Qiagen DNeasy Blood Extraction Kit was used to extract genomic DNA from the blood cell samples. Spanning cysteine to phenylalanine, the CDR3 consists of 13 amino acids. Here the CDR3 DNA is all that survives: 39 bases in frame from base 1. CDR1 is given as SGHTA and CDR2 as FQGNSA, both from the germline V gene. Note on this clone: The target of this receptor is not known. The input lacks base qualities; no much larger clone sits a single base away.

In this chain, TRBV7-2 is recombined with TRBJ2-5; a tentative D match to TRBD1 spans 6 bases. TRBJ2-7 matches the DNA end more closely, so the J call is doubtful. The specimen was PBMCs. The origin of this receptor is a woman between 45 and 65 years old in good health and CMV-seronegative. The sequenced DNA is TGTGCCAGCAGCGACAGGACCCCCTACGAGCAGTACTTC. Its amino acids are CASSDRTPYEQYF.